Presented here are 22 T cell receptor beta chains from one specimen sequenced in a study of vaccination and CD4 T cells after COVID-19. Their recognized antigens are unknown. The study sequenced cultured CD4+ T cell DNA using the Oncomine TCR Beta short-read assay. TCRdb analysed the PCR reads with MiXCR anew, one entry per CDR3 protein. The profile shows about 15,000 distinct CDR3 sequences, 50% of them singletons. The treatment was: roughly 10-day PBMC culture with coronavirus spike peptide pools or control peptides (ViraFEST assay). The specimen was cultured CD4+ T cells from blood, collected after SARS-CoV-2 vaccination. These receptor sequences come from a human donor with COVID-19.

This rearrangement joins TRBV29-1 to TRBJ2-7, with D uncertain. This CDR3 has 13 residues. Germline CDR1 and CDR2: SQVTM and ANQGSEA. V lost 0 bases, J lost 2 bases, and 8 bases lay in between. CDR3: CSVEDQGPYEQYF. CDR3 DNA sequence: TGCAGCGTTGAAGATCAAGGACCCTACGAGCAGTACTTC.

This chain uses TRBV6-1 with TRBJ1-5; the D is unclear. V lost 4 bases, J lost 1 base, and 11 bases lay in between. Germline V gene data show CDR1 as MNHNS and CDR2 as SASEGT. The CDR3 loop spans 15 amino acids. Here the CDR3 DNA reads TGTGCCAGCAGTGGTCCCCGGGGAAGCAATCAGCCCCAGCATTTT. This gives the protein CASSGPRGSNQPQHF.

This chain connects TRBV7-2 to TRBJ2-5, with D perhaps assigned TRBD1 or TRBD2 (6 bases each). The V end lost 9 bases, the J end lost 0 bases, and 11 bases lay between the germline ends. The germline CDR1 and CDR2 sequences are SGHTA and FQGNSA. The CDR3 has 13 amino acids. The CDR3 loop reads CASTRGDQETQYF. The CDR3, as DNA: TGTGCCAGTACTAGGGGGGACCAAGAGACCCAGTACTTC.

The chain links TRBV20-1 to TRBJ2-3; TRBD2 might be the D (5 bases). The CDR3 consists of 13 residues. Trimming shortened V by 6 bases and J by 6 bases, and 16 bases separated the two germline ends. The germline V gene encodes CDR1 DFQATT and CDR2 SNEGSKA (reference sequence). CDR3 sequence: CSASVDSRDTQYF. The DNA of the CDR3 is TGCAGTGCCTCGGTGGACTCCCGGGATACGCAGTATTTT.

CDR3 protein: CATSGTSGPYNEQFF. For the CDR3, the DNA is TGTGCCACCAGTGGGACTAGCGGGCCCTACAATGAGCAGTTCTTC. V is TRBV24-1 and J is TRBJ2-1, with 11 bases fitting TRBD2. The CDR3 length is 15 residues. Trimming took 5 bases from V and 2 from J; bases not matched to a gene: 1. Per germline, CDR1 KGHDR and CDR2 SFDVKD.

This clonotype was observed a handful of times. V gene TRBV7-9 combines with J gene TRBJ2-6; D is uncertain. V gave up 1 base and J gave up 0 bases, with 10 bases separating them. This CDR3 has 17 residues. CDR1 is SEHNR and CDR2 is FQNEAQ in the germline V gene (reference sequence). Written as DNA, the CDR3 is TGTGCCAGCAGCTTAGAGGGTAGGGTCTCTGGGGCCAACGTCCTGACTTTC. Encoded protein: CASSLEGRVSGANVLTF.

This clonotype turned up a few times. The rearrangement uses TRBV6-1 and TRBJ2-3; D remains unclear. Germline V gives CDR1 MNHNS, CDR2 SASEGT. CDR3 length: 12 amino acids. V was trimmed by 7 bases and J by 4 bases, leaving 9 bases between them. This CDR3 is CASNGPPDTQYF. The CDR3 DNA sequence: TGTGCCAGCAATGGGCCCCCAGATACGCAGTATTTT.

This chain's CDR3 is CATREGQGDGYTF. For the CDR3, the DNA is TGTGCCACCAGGGAGGGACAGGGTGATGGCTACACCTTC. The V call is TRBV24-1, the J call TRBJ1-2, with 9 nucleotides matching TRBD1. Germline assignment: CDR1 KGHDR and CDR2 SFDVKD. V lost 7 bases to trimming and J lost 6 bases; unmatched junction nucleotides: 5. The CDR3 loop spans 13 amino acids.

This chain's CDR3 is CSARKWGASGGGTDTQYF. CDR3 bases: TGCAGTGCTAGAAAATGGGGGGCTAGCGGGGGAGGCACAGATACGCAGTATTTT. V gene TRBV20-1 combines with J gene TRBJ2-3; 10 positions agree with TRBD2. This CDR3 region has 18 residues. Germline V lookup: CDR1 DFQATT, CDR2 SNEGSKA (reference sequence). V lost 2 bases and J lost 1; bases outside the gene matches: 12.

This clonotype came up a few times. This chain uses TRBV18 with TRBJ1-5, with D unresolved. In germline, CDR1 is KGHSH, CDR2 LQKENI. V lost 2 bases and J 1 base, leaving 0 bases between the germline ends. This CDR3 spans 12 amino acids. Here the CDR3 reads CASSPSNQPQHF. The CDR3 DNA reads as TGTGCCAGCTCACCAAGCAATCAGCCCCAGCATTTT.

This clonotype was seen only a few times. The chain is built from TRBV20-1 and TRBJ2-5, with 9 bases fitting TRBD2. After removal of 0 bases from V and 0 bases from J, the junction contained 8 bases not matched to a gene. CDR3 length equals 17 residues. Per germline, CDR1 DFQATT and CDR2 SNEGSKA (reference sequence). CDR3 in amino acids: CSARDYAGGPHQETQYF. The CDR3 DNA is TGCAGTGCTAGAGATTACGCGGGGGGGCCCCACCAAGAGACCCAGTACTTC.

This clonotype was detected a few times. The chain recombines TRBV15 with TRBJ1-4; TRBD1 is a possible D gene (5 bases). Per the germline V gene, CDR1 is LNHNV and CDR2 is YYDKDF (reference sequence). V was clipped by 0 bases and J by 4 bases, with 12 bases between them. The length of the CDR3 is 16 residues. CDR3 nucleotides: TGTGCCACCAGCAGAGAGTCAGGGTTTGGTAATGAAAAACTGTTTTTT. It codes for CATSRESGFGNEKLFF.

The V call is TRBV11-3, the J call TRBJ1-2; 7 bases line up with TRBD1. J was trimmed by 5 bases and V by 5 bases; bases with no gene match: 5. The CDR3 extends over 13 amino acids. CDR1 is SGHNT, CDR2 YENEEA, per germline. The CDR3 region has the DNA TGTGCCAGCAGCCAGGGACAGTTTTATGGCTACACCTTC. Its translation: CASSQGQFYGYTF.

The chain joins TRBV20-1 to TRBJ2-1; 8 bases align to TRBD2. CDR3 length: 14 residues. J gave up 9 bases and V 2 bases, and 9 bases lay outside the gene matches. Germline V lookup: CDR1 DFQATT, CDR2 SNEGSKA (reference sequence). CDR3 sequence reads: CSARMAGGRGEQFF. DNA for the CDR3: TGCAGTGCTAGAATGGCGGGGGGCCGGGGTGAGCAGTTCTTC.

Here the CDR3 DNA reads TGTGCCAGCAGTGGGGCCAGCGTGAACACTGAAGCTTTCTTT. Translating it yields CASSGASVNTEAFF. The chain is built from TRBV25-1 and TRBJ1-1, with no clear D. CDR3 size: 14 residues. Trimming removed 4 bases from V and 0 bases from J, with 9 bases in between. CDR1 and CDR2 (germline): MGHDK, SYGVNS.

By share of the sample, this clonotype is medium-sized. This chain joins TRBV25-1 and TRBJ1-5; 7 positions match TRBD1. CDR3 length equals 14 residues. From germline, CDR1 is MGHDK and CDR2 SYGVNS. V trimming: 5 bases; J trimming: 3 bases; junction bases outside the gene matches: 4. The CDR3 sequence is CASSTQGLNQPQHF. CDR3 sequence (DNA): TGTGCCAGCAGTACACAGGGGCTCAATCAGCCCCAGCATTTT.

The CDR3, as DNA: TGTGCCAGTAGCCGGGACAGGGAGGCTTCACCCCTCCACTTT. As protein: CASSRDREASPLHF. The rearrangement uses TRBV19 and TRBJ1-6; 9 bases agree with TRBD1. The germline V gene encodes CDR1 LNHDA and CDR2 SQIVND (reference sequence). This CDR3 is 14 amino acids long. V was pared by 6 bases and J by 9 bases, with 6 bases of the junction left unmatched. Combining the CDR3 with reference TRBV19 and TRBJ1-6 gives the whole variable domain DGGITQSPKYLFRKEGQNVTLSCEQNLNHDAMYWYRQDPGQGLRLIYYSQIVNDFQKGDIAEGYSVSREKKESFPLTVTSAQKNPTAFYLCASSRDREASPLHFGNGTRLTVT.

The V and J genes are TRBV28 and TRBJ2-3; D gene uncertain. This CDR3 has 12 residues. Looked up from germline, CDR1 is MDHEN and CDR2 is SYDVKM. V was trimmed by 2 bases and J by 6 bases, leaving 6 bases between them. As DNA, the CDR3 is TGTGCCAGCAGTTTACCCAGCGATACGCAGTATTTT. Amino acids: CASSLPSDTQYF.

The gene calls are TRBV20-1 and TRBJ2-1, with D tentatively TRBD2 (5 bases). The germline gives CDR1 DFQATT, CDR2 SNEGSKA (reference sequence). This CDR3 has 13 residues. V gave up 3 bases and J gave up 8 bases, with 14 bases separating them. In DNA, the CDR3 is TGCAGTGCTAGGGACTTCAGGTCCGATGAGCAGTTCTTC. As protein: CSARDFRSDEQFF.

This chain links TRBV7-2 with TRBJ2-7; D gene unclear. V lost 5 bases and J 5 bases, leaving 16 bases between the germline ends. Germline lookup yields CDR1 SGHTA and CDR2 FQGNSA. The CDR3 has 14 amino acids. The CDR3 region is CASSPTIGANEQYF. The CDR3 coding sequence is TGTGCCAGCAGCCCCACCATAGGCGCCAACGAGCAGTACTTC.

The chain joins TRBV7-2 to TRBJ2-1; D is perhaps TRBD2 (5 bases). The CDR3 has 14 amino acids. Per the germline V gene, CDR1 is SGHTA and CDR2 is FQGNSA. The V gene lost 6 bases and the J gene lost 3 bases, with 12 bases spanning the gap. Here the CDR3 reads CASREYGVYNEQFF. The CDR3 DNA is TGTGCCAGCAGAGAATACGGGGTCTACAATGAGCAGTTCTTC.

The chain recombines TRBV20-1 with TRBJ2-3; the match to TRBD2 covers 8 bases. Germline V gene sequence: CDR1 DFQATT, CDR2 SNEGSKA (reference sequence). There are 16 residues in the CDR3. Unmatched junction bases numbered 12, after V lost 5 bases and J lost 2 bases. In nucleotides, the CDR3 is TGCAGTGCTGAGCGGCAGCGGGAGATAAACACAGATACGCAGTATTTT. Its translation: CSAERQREINTDTQYF.